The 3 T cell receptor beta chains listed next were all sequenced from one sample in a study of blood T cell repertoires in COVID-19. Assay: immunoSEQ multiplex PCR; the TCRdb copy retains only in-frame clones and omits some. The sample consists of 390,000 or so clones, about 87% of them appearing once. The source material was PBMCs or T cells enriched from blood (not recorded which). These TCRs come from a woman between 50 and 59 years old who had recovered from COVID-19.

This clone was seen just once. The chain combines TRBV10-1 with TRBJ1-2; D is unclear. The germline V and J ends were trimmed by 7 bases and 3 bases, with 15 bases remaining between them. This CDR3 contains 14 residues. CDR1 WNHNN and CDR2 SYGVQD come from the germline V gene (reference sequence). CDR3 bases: TGCGCCAGCAACCCGGGGAGGACCGACTATGGCTACACCTTC. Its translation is CASNPGRTDYGYTF.

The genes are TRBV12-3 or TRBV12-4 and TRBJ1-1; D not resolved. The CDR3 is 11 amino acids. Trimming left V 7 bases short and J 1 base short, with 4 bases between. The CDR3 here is CASNRNTEAFF. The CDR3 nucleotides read TGTGCCAGCAATAGGAACACTGAAGCTTTCTTT.

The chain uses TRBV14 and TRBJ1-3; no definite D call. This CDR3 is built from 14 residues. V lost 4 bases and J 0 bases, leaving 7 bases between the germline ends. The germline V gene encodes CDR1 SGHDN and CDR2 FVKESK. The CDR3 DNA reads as TGTGCCAGCAGCCCTAGGATCTCTGGAAACACCATATATTTT. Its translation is CASSPRISGNTIYF.